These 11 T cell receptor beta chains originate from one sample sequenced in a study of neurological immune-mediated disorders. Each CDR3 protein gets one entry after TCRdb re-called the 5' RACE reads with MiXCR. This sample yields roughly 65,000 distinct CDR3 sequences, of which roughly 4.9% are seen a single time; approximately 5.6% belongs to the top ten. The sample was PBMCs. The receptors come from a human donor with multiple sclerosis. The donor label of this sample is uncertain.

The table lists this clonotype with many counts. For the CDR3, the DNA is TGTGCCAGCAGCGCGTCGAGGGCCGAAGGGGAGCAGTTCTTC. Amino acids: CASSASRAEGEQFF. This chain joins TRBV9 and TRBJ2-1, with D maybe TRBD2 (5 bases). V shed 3 bases and J shed 10 bases, with 17 bases lying between them. CDR1 is SGDLS and CDR2 is YYNGEE in the germline V gene. CDR3 size: 14 residues.

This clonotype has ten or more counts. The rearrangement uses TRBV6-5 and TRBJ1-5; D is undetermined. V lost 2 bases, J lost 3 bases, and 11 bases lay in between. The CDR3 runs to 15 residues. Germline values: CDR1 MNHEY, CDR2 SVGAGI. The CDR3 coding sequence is TGTGCCAGCAGTTACCGGGCCGGCCCCAATCAGCCCCAGCATTTT. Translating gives CASSYRAGPNQPQHF.

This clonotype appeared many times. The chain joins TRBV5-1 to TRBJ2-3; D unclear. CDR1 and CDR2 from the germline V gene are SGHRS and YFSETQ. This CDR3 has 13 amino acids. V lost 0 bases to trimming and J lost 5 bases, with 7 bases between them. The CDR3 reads CASSLGALDTQYF. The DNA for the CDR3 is TGCGCCAGCAGCTTGGGGGCACTAGATACGCAGTATTTT.

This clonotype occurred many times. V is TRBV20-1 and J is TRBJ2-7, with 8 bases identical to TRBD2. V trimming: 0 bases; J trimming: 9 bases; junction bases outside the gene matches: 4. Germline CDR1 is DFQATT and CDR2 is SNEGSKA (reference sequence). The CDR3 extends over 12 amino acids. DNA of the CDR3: TGCAGTGCTAGAGATACGGGGGGGAGGCAGTACTTC. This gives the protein CSARDTGGRQYF.

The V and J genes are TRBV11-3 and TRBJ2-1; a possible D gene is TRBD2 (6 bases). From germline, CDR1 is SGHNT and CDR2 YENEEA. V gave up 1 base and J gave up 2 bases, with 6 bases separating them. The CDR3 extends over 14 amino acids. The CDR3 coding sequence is TGTGCCAGCAGCTTAGCGGGAGCCTACAATGAGCAGTTCTTC. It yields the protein CASSLAGAYNEQFF.

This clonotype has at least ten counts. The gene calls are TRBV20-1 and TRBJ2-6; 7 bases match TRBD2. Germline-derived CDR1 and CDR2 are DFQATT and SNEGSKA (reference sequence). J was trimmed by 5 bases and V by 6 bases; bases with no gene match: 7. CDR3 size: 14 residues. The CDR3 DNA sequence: TGCAGTGCGCAGATCGGGGGGTGGGCCAACGTCCTGACTTTC. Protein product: CSAQIGGWANVLTF.

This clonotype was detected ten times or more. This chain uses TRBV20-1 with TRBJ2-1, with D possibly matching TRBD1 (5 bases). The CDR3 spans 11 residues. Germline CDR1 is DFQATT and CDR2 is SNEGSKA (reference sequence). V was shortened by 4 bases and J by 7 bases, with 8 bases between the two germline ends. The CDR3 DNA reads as TGCAGTGCTATAAGGGGTAATGAGCAGTTCTTC. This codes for CSAIRGNEQFF.

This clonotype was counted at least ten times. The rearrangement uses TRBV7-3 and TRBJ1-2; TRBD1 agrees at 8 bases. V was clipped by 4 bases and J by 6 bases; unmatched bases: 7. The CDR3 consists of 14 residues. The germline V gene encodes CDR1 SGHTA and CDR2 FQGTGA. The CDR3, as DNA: TGTGCCAGCAGCTCCAGGGGGCAGGGGGATGGCTACACCTTC. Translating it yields CASSSRGQGDGYTF.

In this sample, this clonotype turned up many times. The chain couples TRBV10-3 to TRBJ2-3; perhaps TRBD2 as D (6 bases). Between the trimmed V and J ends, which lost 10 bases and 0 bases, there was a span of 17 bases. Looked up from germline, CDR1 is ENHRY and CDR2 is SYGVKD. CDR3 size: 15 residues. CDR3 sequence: CATTGTVTSTDTQYF. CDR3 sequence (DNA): TGTGCCACCACTGGGACTGTAACTAGCACAGATACGCAGTATTTT.

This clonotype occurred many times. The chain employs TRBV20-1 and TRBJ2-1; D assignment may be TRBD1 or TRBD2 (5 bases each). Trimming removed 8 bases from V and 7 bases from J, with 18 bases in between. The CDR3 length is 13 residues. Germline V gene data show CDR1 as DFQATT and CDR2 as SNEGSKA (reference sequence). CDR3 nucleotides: TGCAGTATATGGGGGTTACCGGTGAATGAGCAGTTCTTC. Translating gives CSIWGLPVNEQFF.

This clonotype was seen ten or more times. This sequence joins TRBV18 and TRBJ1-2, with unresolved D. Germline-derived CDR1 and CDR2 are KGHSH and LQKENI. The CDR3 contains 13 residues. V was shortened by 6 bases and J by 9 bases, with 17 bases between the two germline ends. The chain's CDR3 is CASSPGRPMSYTF. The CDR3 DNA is TGTGCCAGCTCCCCGGGAAGACCTATGAGCTACACCTTC.